A single sample is the source of the 18 T cell receptor beta chains below, sequenced in a study of PD-1 blockade in classical Hodgkin lymphoma. Sample time point: cycle 4 day 1 (C4D1), after about 6 weeks of nivolumab. Each of the patients experienced relapse following autologous stem cell transplantation, and their brentuximab vedotin exposure differed. Measured with immunoSEQ multiplex PCR; TCRdb has only the in-frame clones, and not every one. The profile shows approximately 45,000 clones, 60% to 75% of them singletons. Sequencing used peripheral blood mononuclear cells (PBMCs), obtained before the fourth cycle of nivolumab. All receptors derive from a human donor with classical Hodgkin lymphoma.

This clone was detected only a few times. J is TRBJ2-3 and V is TRBV7-9, with D perhaps assigned TRBD1 or TRBD2 (6 bases each). The CDR3 contains 15 residues. With 2 bases removed from V and 5 bases from J, the gap between germline ends came to 14 bases. In germline, CDR1 is SEHNR, CDR2 FQNEAQ (reference sequence). The CDR3 region has the DNA TGTGCCAGCAGCTTAACAGAACAGGGAGGAGATACGCAGTATTTT. It codes for CASSLTEQGGDTQYF.

With respect to this clone: The same CDR3 arises from other DNA sequences in this sample as well. The rearrangement links TRBV7-9 to TRBJ2-3; 8 bases are shared with TRBD2. This CDR3 has 14 amino acids. V was pared by 3 bases and J by 2 bases, with 1 base of the junction left unmatched. From germline, CDR1 is SEHNR and CDR2 FQNEAQ (reference sequence). The CDR3 sequence: CASSLTSATDTQYF. As DNA, the CDR3 is TGTGCCAGCAGCTTGACTAGCGCCACAGATACGCAGTATTTT.

V is TRBV28 and J is TRBJ1-6; the D gene is possibly TRBD1 (5 bases). The CDR3 covers 17 residues. CDR1 and CDR2 (germline): MDHEN, SYDVKM. Trimming took 1 base from V and 3 from J, leaving 13 bases between them. CDR3 in amino acids: CASSLLDGADYNSPLHF. The DNA of the CDR3 is TGTGCCAGCAGTTTATTGGATGGGGCAGACTATAATTCACCCCTCCACTTT.

The rearrangement joins TRBV4-3 to TRBJ1-2, with D unresolved. The CDR3 has 15 residues. The germline V and J ends were trimmed by 0 bases and 4 bases, with 12 bases remaining between them. Germline V CDR1 and CDR2: LGHNA, YSLEER. CDR3 sequence: CASSQDLGRGYGYTF. The CDR3 region has the DNA TGCGCCAGCAGCCAAGATCTCGGGCGGGGCTATGGCTACACCTTC.

The chain uses TRBV10-3 and TRBJ2-5, with 8 bases aligning to TRBD1. V lost 10 bases and J lost 0; bases outside the gene matches: 10. The CDR3 is made up of 15 amino acids. Germline CDR1 reads ENHRY; CDR2 reads SYGVKD. For the CDR3, the DNA is TGTGCCACCTCCCAGCAGGGGGCGTACCAAGAGACCCAGTACTTC. Protein sequence: CATSQQGAYQETQYF.

This clone was seen repeatedly, ten times or more. The chain has TRBV11-2 and TRBJ2-4, with 8 nucleotides matching TRBD2. V lost 1 base, J lost 6 bases, and 5 bases stayed unmatched. This CDR3 region has 15 residues. The V gene's germline CDR1 is SGHAT and CDR2 FQNNGV. This chain's CDR3 is CASSLAGGAINIQYF. DNA of the CDR3: TGTGCCAGCAGCTTAGCGGGAGGGGCAATAAACATTCAGTACTTC.

A note on this clone: The sample contains more than one DNA sequence encoding this CDR3. V and J are TRBV5-4 and TRBJ1-5, with unresolved D. V was cut by 0 bases and J by 1 base, with 5 bases left in between. The CDR3 consists of 14 residues. Germline values: CDR1 SGHNT, CDR2 YYREEE (reference sequence). The CDR3 DNA is TGTGCCAGCAGCTTGGGAGGAAGCAATCAGCCCCAGCATTTT. Translated: CASSLGGSNQPQHF.

For the CDR3, the DNA is TGTGCCAGCAGCCCCCCCGGCGGGACAGCCAAAAACATTCAGTACTTC. This gives the protein CASSPPGGTAKNIQYF. The chain combines TRBV9 with TRBJ2-4, with D tentatively TRBD2 (6 bases). The length of the CDR3 is 16 residues. The germline CDR1 and CDR2 sequences are SGDLS and YYNGEE. Trimming removed 4 bases at V and 0 bases at J, with 14 bases between. Supplemented by reference TRBV9 and TRBJ2-4, the full variable domain reads DSGVTQTPKHLITATGQRVTLRCSPRSGDLSVYWYQQSLDQGLQFLIQYYNGEERAKGNILERFSAQQFPDLHSELNLSSLELGDSALYFCASSPPGGTAKNIQYFGAGTRLSVL.

This chain connects TRBV7-9 to TRBJ2-7, with a possible D match to TRBD1 (5 bases). Deletions cut 4 bases from V and 7 bases from J, with 14 bases between. This CDR3 region has 13 residues. Looked up from germline, CDR1 is SEHNR and CDR2 is FQNEAQ (reference sequence). CDR3 DNA: TGTGCCAGCAGCTGGCCCATGGGGCGGGAGCAGTACTTC. Amino acids: CASSWPMGREQYF.

This rearrangement joins TRBV10-2 to TRBJ1-4; maybe TRBD1 (5 bases). Germline V lookup: CDR1 WSHSY, CDR2 SAAADI. The V gene lost 2 bases and the J gene lost 10 bases, with 17 bases spanning the gap. The CDR3 has 15 amino acids. The CDR3 sequence: CASSEGGSTGGKLFF. CDR3 DNA sequence: TGCGCCAGCAGTGAGGGGGGGTCTACTGGGGGAAAACTGTTTTTT.

In its sample, this clone ranks as medium-sized. J is TRBJ1-1 and V is TRBV28; no clear D. The CDR3 is made up of 15 amino acids. V dropped 6 bases and J dropped 4 bases, with 18 bases sitting between them. CDR1 and CDR2 (germline): MDHEN, SYDVKM. DNA for the CDR3: TGTGCCAGCAGCGTTATGGCGAGGTTTAGCACTGAAGCTTTCTTT. Its translation is CASSVMARFSTEAFF.

This sequence joins TRBV28 and TRBJ1-2; 7 nucleotides match TRBD1. This CDR3 has 13 residues. J gave up 1 base and V 6 bases, and 2 bases lay outside the gene matches. Germline assignment: CDR1 MDHEN and CDR2 SYDVKM. The CDR3 bases are TGTGCCAGCAGGAGGGGGCTTAACTATGGCTACACCTTC. Protein: CASRRGLNYGYTF.

The chain recombines TRBV19 with TRBJ1-6; D uncertain. V was pared by 0 bases and J by 10 bases, with 10 bases between. Germline V gene lookup returns CDR1 LNHDA and CDR2 SQIVND (reference sequence). The CDR3 covers 14 residues. The DNA of the CDR3 is TGTGCCAGTAGTATAGAGTGGGATGAATCACCCCTCCACTTT. It codes for CASSIEWDESPLHF.

This rearrangement joins TRBV6-5 to TRBJ2-7; D is unclear. V gave up 0 bases and J gave up 2 bases, with 11 bases separating them. The CDR3 spans 15 residues. Germline V gene data show CDR1 as MNHEY and CDR2 as SVGAGI. Here the CDR3 DNA reads TGTGCCAGCAGTTACTCGGCATCTCAGACCTACGAGCAGTACTTC. This gives the protein CASSYSASQTYEQYF.

This clone was counted at least ten times. This rearrangement joins TRBV6-5 to TRBJ2-7; the D gene is possibly TRBD2 (5 bases). The V end lost 4 bases, the J end lost 0 bases, and 7 bases lay between the germline ends. CDR1 MNHEY and CDR2 SVGAGI come from the germline V gene. The CDR3 loop spans 13 amino acids. The CDR3 DNA reads as TGTGCCAGCAGTTTGCGGGTCTCCTACGAGCAGTACTTC. Translation gives CASSLRVSYEQYF.

V and J are TRBV28 and TRBJ1-5; D possibly corresponds to TRBD1 (5 bases). Germline V CDR1 and CDR2: MDHEN, SYDVKM. This CDR3 contains 14 residues. Between the trimmed V and J ends, which lost 7 bases and 6 bases, there was a span of 16 bases. CDR3 residues: CASTRRTLTQPQHF. CDR3 in DNA: TGTGCCAGCACCCGGAGGACACTTACTCAGCCCCAGCATTTT.

V gene TRBV15 combines with J gene TRBJ1-2; D remains ambiguous. CDR3 length: 15 residues. Germline CDR1 reads LNHNV; CDR2 reads YYDKDF (reference sequence). V was shortened by 1 base and J by 0 bases, with 9 bases between the two germline ends. This chain's CDR3 is CATSRARQTNYGYTF. The CDR3 DNA follows: TGTGCCACCAGCAGAGCACGTCAAACTAACTATGGCTACACCTTC.

This clone was observed a handful of times. This chain links TRBV19 with TRBJ1-5; D is uncertain. CDR3 length: 15 residues. Between the trimmed V and J ends, which lost 7 bases and 1 base, there was a span of 14 bases. Looked up from germline, CDR1 is LNHDA and CDR2 is SQIVND (reference sequence). The CDR3 here is CASKLTPGSNQPQHF. The CDR3 DNA sequence: TGTGCCAGTAAATTGACGCCGGGAAGCAATCAGCCCCAGCATTTT.